This T cell receptor beta chain was sequenced during a study of OX40 agonist ivuxolimab in advanced cancers. Clones were sequenced by immunoSEQ multiplex PCR, and TCRdb holds only the in-frame ones, with some missing. The sample carries 80,000 to 100,000 clones, roughly 90% recorded once. The CDR3 runs 12 residues. Between the trimmed V and J ends, which lost 4 bases and 8 bases, there was a span of 11 bases. Germline loops: CDR1 SGHVS, CDR2 FQNEAQ. The V and J genes are TRBV7-8 and TRBJ1-2; possible D gene TRBD1, 5 bases. Specimen: CD4+ or CD8+ T cells sorted from blood, collected in a trial of the OX40 agonist ivuxolimab. The sequence came from an adult with an advanced solid tumor such as melanoma, head and neck, liver or kidney cancer. CDR3 coding DNA: TGTGCCAGCAGCTCCCCAGGGTACGGCTACACCTTC. Protein: CASSSPGYGYTF.